This TCR beta chain was sequenced for a study of blood T cell repertoires in COVID-19. Across the study: Italy, Spain and the United States were the sources of the convalescent and acute COVID-19 samples.

This clone was recorded once. Original handling: It was from reference gene primer amplification that nucleated cell counts were estimated. Produced via immunoSEQ multiplex PCR; TCRdb's table is partial and in-frame only. The V and J calls and clone size are taken from that table; D and trimming were inferred from the DNA. The table lists about 500,000 clones, around 87% of them singletons, with roughly 0.72% in the top ten. Recovered status in Cohort 3 required two negative PCRs, clearance, or symptom resolution. CDR3 length: 16 amino acids. The ends lost 6 bases at V and 13 bases at J; junction bases unmatched: 14. The germline V gene has CDR1 MDHEN and CDR2 SYDVKM.

This chain uses TRBV28 with TRBJ2-1, with 14 nucleotides matching TRBD2. The sample was PBMCs or T cells enriched from blood (not recorded which). The TCR was taken from a woman younger than 30 who had recovered from COVID-19. CDR3 loop: CASRPGLAGGPLPQFF. The CDR3 DNA reads TGTGCCAGCAGACCAGGACTAGCGGGGGGTCCACTCCCTCAGTTCTTC.